Following are 30 T cell receptor beta chains from one sample sequenced in a study of cytotoxic CD8 clonotypes in ibrutinib-treated CLL. Profiling relied on immunoSEQ multiplex PCR, and the TCRdb table lists in-frame clones only, not all of them. Of tens of thousands of clones detected, approximately 52% appear once; the ten largest clones hold around 21%. The sequences come from PBMCs, collected after 24 months of ibrutinib treatment. Source of these receptors: a human donor with chronic lymphocytic leukemia.

The chain has TRBV11-2 and TRBJ1-2; D is unresolved. Germline lookup yields CDR1 SGHAT and CDR2 FQNNGV. V gave up 8 bases and J gave up 5 bases, with 6 bases separating them. The CDR3 loop spans 10 amino acids. DNA for the CDR3: TGTGCCAGCGAGGGTTATGGCTACACCTTC. It codes for CASEGYGYTF.

The chain combines TRBV15 with TRBJ1-6; D ambiguous. The length of the CDR3 is 18 residues. Germline CDR1 is LNHNV and CDR2 is YYDKDF (reference sequence). Trimming took 1 base from V and 0 from J, leaving 13 bases between them. Written as DNA, the CDR3 is TGTGCCACCAGCAGAGGAGGAAGGGCAGGCTCCTATAATTCACCCCTCCACTTT. Translated: CATSRGGRAGSYNSPLHF.

The V gene is TRBV28, the J gene TRBJ1-6; 9 bases agree with TRBD1. After removal of 2 bases from V and 7 bases from J, the junction contained 3 bases not matched to a gene. The CDR3 consists of 15 residues. In germline, CDR1 is MDHEN, CDR2 SYDVKM. The CDR3 here is CASSLGTGMNSPLHF. The DNA for the CDR3 is TGTGCCAGCAGTTTAGGGACAGGGATGAATTCACCCCTCCACTTT.

This clone has just a few counts. The V gene is TRBV6-4, the J gene TRBJ2-2, with TRBD2 as a possible D gene (5 bases). The CDR3 runs to 15 residues. Trimming shortened V by 4 bases and J by 8 bases, and 17 bases separated the two germline ends. Germline V lookup: CDR1 MRHNA, CDR2 SNTAGT. In nucleotides, the CDR3 is TGTGCCAGCAGTGTTGTCGGAGGAGTATTTGGGGAGCTGTTTTTT. Residues: CASSVVGGVFGELFF.

This sequence joins TRBV6-1 and TRBJ1-2, with D possibly being TRBD1 (6 bases). This CDR3 comprises 13 residues. The V end was cut by 7 bases, the J end by 4 bases, with 13 bases between. Germline V gives CDR1 MNHNS, CDR2 SASEGT. DNA of the CDR3: TGTGCCAGCACCGCGGACAGTTTCTATGGCTACACCTTC. It encodes CASTADSFYGYTF.

This clone has a handful of counts. The chain has TRBV7-2 and TRBJ2-3; the D is unclear. The germline V and J ends were trimmed by 2 bases and 1 base, with 7 bases remaining between them. CDR3 length equals 14 residues. Germline CDR1 SGHTA, CDR2 FQGNSA. The CDR3 nucleotides read TGTGCCAGCAGCTTAAGTCCCCGCACAGATACGCAGTATTTT. Encoded protein: CASSLSPRTDTQYF.

This chain connects TRBV11-2 to TRBJ2-1, with D unclear. Trimming shortened V by 1 base and J by 4 bases, and 8 bases separated the two germline ends. Per the germline V gene, CDR1 is SGHAT and CDR2 is FQNNGV. The CDR3 sequence is 14 residues long. The CDR3 coding sequence is TGTGCCAGCAGCTTAGTGGCTAGTTACAATGAGCAGTTCTTC. Its translation: CASSLVASYNEQFF.

CDR3 sequence (DNA): TGCGCCAGCAGCCAAGTTAGGGGACAGGTCAATGAGCAGTTCTTC. Translating it yields CASSQVRGQVNEQFF. The V gene is TRBV5-1, the J gene TRBJ2-1; TRBD1 agrees at 8 bases. V was clipped by 4 bases and J by 6 bases; unmatched bases: 9. CDR3 length: 15 amino acids. CDR1 and CDR2 from the germline V gene are SGHRS and YFSETQ.

The chain has TRBV28 and TRBJ1-6; 7 nucleotides match TRBD1. V gave up 6 bases and J gave up 8 bases; unmatched junction bases: 10. In germline, CDR1 is MDHEN, CDR2 SYDVKM. The CDR3 covers 15 residues. Here the CDR3 reads CASSTLTGVDSPLHF. As DNA, the CDR3 is TGTGCCAGCAGCACCCTCACAGGGGTGGATTCACCCCTCCACTTT.

This chain joins TRBV7-8 and TRBJ2-5, with 7 bases matching TRBD1. The CDR3 length is 19 residues. The ends lost 7 bases at V and 3 bases at J; junction bases unmatched: 23. Per germline, CDR1 SGHVS and CDR2 FQNEAQ. This CDR3 is CASILSPLPGQRHKETQYF. CDR3 nucleotide sequence: TGTGCCAGCATCCTATCCCCTCTGCCGGGACAGCGACATAAAGAGACCCAGTACTTC.

This chain uses TRBV4-1 with TRBJ2-5; D perhaps matches TRBD2 (5 bases). Trimming removed 0 bases from V and 7 bases from J, with 15 bases in between. Germline V gives CDR1 MGHRA, CDR2 YSYEKL. The CDR3 extends over 15 amino acids. In DNA form, the CDR3 reads TGCGCCAGCAGCCAAGAGCTGAGCGCGGGTAGGACCCAGTACTTC. This translates into CASSQELSAGRTQYF.

The chain has TRBV6-5 and TRBJ2-2; TRBD1 matches at 11 bases. The CDR3 covers 15 residues. Germline values: CDR1 MNHEY, CDR2 SVGAGI. With V trimmed by 5 bases and J by 6 bases, 5 bases remained unmatched. CDR3 bases: TGTGCCAGCAGTACAGGACAGGGGGCATCCGGGGAGCTGTTTTTT. Its protein is CASSTGQGASGELFF.

The rearrangement links TRBV11-2 to TRBJ2-7; 13 bases are shared with TRBD2. CDR1 is SGHAT, CDR2 FQNNGV, per germline. This CDR3 has 16 residues. Losses at the gene ends were 5 bases for V and 3 bases for J; bases not matched to a gene: 7. CDR3 sequence: CASSSRTSGRIYEQYF. DNA of the CDR3: TGTGCCAGCAGCAGTCGGACTAGCGGGAGAATCTACGAGCAGTACTTC.

The chain joins TRBV28 to TRBJ1-5; D gene uncertain. The CDR3 spans 14 residues. V lost 7 bases and J lost 2, with 12 bases in between. CDR1 and CDR2 (germline): MDHEN, SYDVKM. This CDR3 reads CASNGSGGNQPQHF. CDR3 in DNA: TGTGCCAGCAATGGTAGTGGGGGCAATCAGCCCCAGCATTTT.

The CDR3 here is CAISVWGRGKTQYF. In DNA, the CDR3 is TGTGCCATCAGTGTCTGGGGGCGCGGGAAGACCCAGTACTTC. The chain links TRBV10-3 to TRBJ2-5, with D perhaps assigned TRBD1 or TRBD2 (6 bases each). The V gene lost 4 bases and the J gene lost 6 bases, with 15 bases spanning the gap. Per germline, CDR1 ENHRY and CDR2 SYGVKD. The CDR3 is made up of 14 amino acids.

This chain uses TRBV2 with TRBJ2-2; 9 positions match TRBD1. V lost 4 bases, J lost 4 bases, and 7 bases stayed unmatched. Germline lookup yields CDR1 SNHLY and CDR2 FYNNEI. The CDR3 spans 16 residues. CDR3 DNA: TGTGCCAGCAGTGGAATCCGGGGACAGGGCACCGGGGAGCTGTTTTTT. Its protein is CASSGIRGQGTGELFF.

The J gene is TRBJ2-2, the V gene TRBV27; TRBD2 agrees at 7 bases. Germline V gene lookup returns CDR1 MNHEY and CDR2 SMNVEV (reference sequence). This CDR3 spans 17 amino acids. The V gene end was trimmed by 5 bases and the J gene end by 5 bases; junction bases not matched to a gene: 14. CDR3 sequence: CASSKNPPGLRTGELFF. The CDR3 bases are TGTGCCAGCAGTAAAAACCCCCCGGGACTAAGAACCGGGGAGCTGTTTTTT.

The chain links TRBV6-5 to TRBJ2-5; 11 bases line up with TRBD2. Per germline, CDR1 MNHEY and CDR2 SVGAGI. This CDR3 has 15 amino acids. V lost 6 bases and J lost 5; bases outside the gene matches: 8. The CDR3 sequence is CASRKTSGARETQYF. The CDR3 DNA reads TGTGCCAGCAGGAAGACTAGCGGGGCTCGGGAGACCCAGTACTTC.

V gene TRBV13 combines with J gene TRBJ1-1, with no clear D. This CDR3 spans 11 amino acids. Trimming removed 3 bases at V and 7 bases at J, with 6 bases between. CDR1 is PRHDT, CDR2 FYEKMQ, per germline (reference sequence). The chain's CDR3 is CASSFGLEAFF. The CDR3 nucleotides are TGTGCCAGCAGCTTCGGTCTTGAAGCTTTCTTT.

V gene TRBV19 combines with J gene TRBJ1-4; 7 bases match TRBD1. V lost 6 bases and J lost 5; bases outside the gene matches: 6. Germline assignment: CDR1 LNHDA and CDR2 SQIVND (reference sequence). The CDR3 is 14 amino acids. The CDR3 DNA sequence: TGTGCCAGTAGAACCAGGGACAGAAATGAAAAACTGTTTTTT. Protein sequence: CASRTRDRNEKLFF. Full variable domain (remainder filled in from reference TRBV19 and TRBJ1-4): DGGITQSPKYLFRKEGQNVTLSCEQNLNHDAMYWYRQDPGQGLRLIYYSQIVNDFQKGDIAEGYSVSREKKESFPLTVTSAQKNPTAFYLCASRTRDRNEKLFFGSGTQLSVL.

The V and J genes are TRBV2 and TRBJ1-4, with D uncertain. The germline V and J ends were trimmed by 0 bases and 10 bases, with 6 bases remaining between them. The CDR3 extends over 12 amino acids. The germline CDR1 and CDR2 sequences are SNHLY and FYNNEI. DNA of the CDR3: TGTGCCAGCAGTGAAGCCCCGCCAAAACTGTTTTTT. Translating gives CASSEAPPKLFF.

V gene TRBV6-5 combines with J gene TRBJ2-5, with D possibly TRBD2 on 6 matching bases. Trimming shortened V by 4 bases and J by 2 bases, and 11 bases separated the two germline ends. Per germline, CDR1 MNHEY and CDR2 SVGAGI. The CDR3 covers 14 residues. The CDR3 reads CASSFGTYQETQYF. CDR3 DNA sequence: TGTGCCAGCAGTTTCGGGACTTATCAAGAGACCCAGTACTTC.

V usage is TRBV5-4 and J usage is TRBJ2-3; the D call may be TRBD1 or TRBD2 (5 bases each). V lost 3 bases and J 2 bases, leaving 13 bases between the germline ends. The CDR3 extends over 15 amino acids. The germline V gene has CDR1 SGHNT and CDR2 YYREEE (reference sequence). Here the CDR3 reads CASSSIRGDTDTQYF. In nucleotides, the CDR3 is TGTGCCAGCAGCTCCATCCGGGGCGACACAGATACGCAGTATTTT.

In its sample, this clone was seen many times. The V call is TRBV7-9, the J call TRBJ2-3, with TRBD1 identical over 9 bases. After removal of 5 bases from V and 1 base from J, the junction contained 10 bases not matched to a gene. The germline V gene has CDR1 SEHNR and CDR2 FQNEAQ (reference sequence). The CDR3 has 17 residues. The CDR3 DNA sequence: TGTGCCAGCAGCGTAGGTCCAGGACAGGGGCGCACAGATACGCAGTATTTT. This encodes CASSVGPGQGRTDTQYF.

This sequence joins TRBV6-1 and TRBJ2-3, with 9 bases fitting TRBD2. Germline V gene lookup returns CDR1 MNHNS and CDR2 SASEGT. V shed 7 bases and J 4 bases; nucleotides not matched to a gene: 6. This CDR3 comprises 14 residues. The CDR3 sequence: CASNPLAGSDTQYF. CDR3 in DNA: TGTGCCAGCAATCCACTAGCGGGTTCAGATACGCAGTATTTT.

CDR3 protein: CASSLSNEGKLFF. In nucleotides, the CDR3 is TGTGCCAGCAGCTTAAGTAATGAGGGAAAACTGTTTTTT. V gene TRBV7-9 combines with J gene TRBJ1-4; D not certain. The V and J ends lost 2 bases and 10 bases respectively, with 11 bases between them. Per germline, CDR1 SEHNR and CDR2 FQNEAQ (reference sequence). This CDR3 comprises 13 residues.

This clone was detected many times. This rearrangement joins TRBV13 to TRBJ1-1; a weak D match, TRBD1 (5 bases). CDR1 and CDR2 (germline): PRHDT, FYEKMQ (reference sequence). Trimming shortened V by 5 bases and J by 0 bases, and 13 bases separated the two germline ends. This CDR3 region has 15 residues. This chain's CDR3 is CASSHPRQLNTEAFF. DNA of the CDR3: TGTGCCAGCAGCCATCCGCGACAGCTGAACACTGAAGCTTTCTTT.

The CDR3 nucleotides read TGTGCCAGCAGCTTCACAGATACGCAGTATTTT. It yields the protein CASSFTDTQYF. The chain combines TRBV5-4 with TRBJ2-3; D not certain. Trimming left V 2 bases short and J 2 bases short, with 0 bases between. The CDR3 totals 11 residues. Germline CDR1 and CDR2: SGHNT and YYREEE (reference sequence).

This clone was picked up a small number of times. The rearrangement joins TRBV14 to TRBJ2-1, with D hard to call. V gave up 6 bases and J gave up 5 bases, with 5 bases separating them. The CDR3 consists of 11 residues. Germline values: CDR1 SGHDN, CDR2 FVKESK. Here the CDR3 reads CASSWDNEQFF. For the CDR3, the DNA is TGTGCCAGCAGTTGGGACAATGAGCAGTTCTTC.

This clone was detected a few times. The same CDR3 is also encoded by other DNA sequences in this sample. The chain recombines TRBV5-1 with TRBJ2-2, with 9 bases matching TRBD2. The junction had 2 bases not matched to a gene; V was cut back by 2 bases and J by 3 bases. This CDR3 region has 15 residues. CDR1 and CDR2 (germline): SGHRS, YFSETQ. CDR3 DNA sequence: TGCGCCAGCAGCTTAGCGGGAGGTGACACCGGGGAGCTGTTTTTT. Amino acid sequence: CASSLAGGDTGELFF.